This T cell receptor (beta chain) was documented in a study of blood T cell repertoires in COVID-19. Study at large: Nucleic acid was either cDNA or gDNA, and it came from T cells, B-cell-depleted T cells, or PBMCs.

Data came from immunoSEQ multiplex PCR; TCRdb stores just in-frame clones and leaves some out. The sample holds 130,000 to 150,000 clones, around 81% seen once. Participants, about 18 to 90 years old, spanned some 23 US areas. Cohort assignment relied on participant-reported clinical history. This clone was detected once. CDR3 length equals 15 residues. Germline values: CDR1 GTSNPN, CDR2 SVGIG (reference sequence). The V segment lost 6 bases and the J segment 4 bases; nucleotides outside the gene matches: 9. The receptor comes from a woman in her thirties or forties who had recovered from COVID-19. The sequencing sample was made of PBMCs or T cells enriched from blood (not recorded which). The chain uses TRBV30 and TRBJ2-1; 10 nucleotides line up with TRBD1. The CDR3 loop reads CACPVTGGFYNEQFF. In DNA, the CDR3 is TGTGCCTGCCCTGTGACAGGGGGCTTTTACAATGAGCAGTTCTTC. Full variable domain (rest looked up from reference TRBV30 and TRBJ2-1): SQTIHQWPATLVQPVGSPLSLECTVEGTSNPNLYWYRQAAGRGLQLLFYSVGIGQISSEVPQNLSASRPQDRQFILSSKKLLLSDSGFYLCACPVTGGFYNEQFFGPGTRLTVL.